These T cell receptor beta chains were read from a single sample in a study of CD8 T cells in Susac syndrome. Using its own MiXCR run on the immunoSEQ multiplex PCR reads, TCRdb lists one record per CDR3 protein. Here the sample spans roughly 76,000 distinct CDR3 sequences, roughly 92% being singletons. The sequenced material came from CD8+ T cells from PBMCs. The receptors shown here come from a human donor with Susac syndrome. The CDR3 runs from the conserved cysteine through the conserved F or W. Each record gives: CDR3 length, D gene, J gene, V gene, clone size, CDR3 protein, CDR3 DNA. A D gene is named only where the DNA matches it firmly. Only some rows state a clone size, as once, few, many or a class for expanded clones.

>16|-|TRBJ1-3|TRBV13|-
CASSLRQGKVGNTIYF
TGTGCCAGCAGCTTACGGCAGGGGAAGGTTGGAAACACCATATATTTT
>16|TRBD1|TRBJ1-2|TRBV2|-
CASSEYGGTGNYGYTF
TGTGCCAGCAGTGAATATGGGGGGACAGGGAACTATGGCTACACCTTC
>14|-|TRBJ1-2|TRBV4-3|-
CASSQVAQDYGYTF
TGCGCCAGCAGCCAAGTCGCACAAGACTATGGCTACACCTTC
>14|-|TRBJ2-1|TRBV20-1|-
CSAPPSARDNEQFF
TGCAGTGCGCCCCCCTCAGCAAGGGACAATGAGCAGTTCTTC
>15|-|TRBJ1-1|TRBV7-2|-
CASSSTRGVNTEAFF
TGTGCCAGCAGCTCAACGCGGGGAGTTAACACTGAAGCTTTCTTT
>14|-|TRBJ1-1|TRBV7-3|once
CASSPSVAGTEAFF
TGTGCCAGCAGCCCGTCGGTGGCGGGCACTGAAGCTTTCTTT
>13|-|TRBJ2-1|TRBV20-1|-
CSAMGAGYNEQFF
TGCAGTGCAATGGGGGCGGGATACAATGAGCAGTTCTTC
>13|-|TRBJ1-5|TRBV12-3/TRBV12-4|-
CASSFNSNQPQHF
TGTGCCAGCAGTTTCAACAGCAATCAGCCCCAGCATTTT
>13|-|TRBJ1-6|TRBV28|-
CATAGFYNSPLHF
TGTGCCACCGCGGGGTTCTATAATTCACCCCTCCACTTT
>14|-|TRBJ1-4|TRBV2|-
CASSGDIVNEKLFF
TGTGCCAGCAGTGGGGACATAGTTAATGAAAAACTGTTTTTT
>18|TRBD2|TRBJ2-3|TRBV18|-
CASSKGLAGEGRTDTQYF
TGTGCCAGCTCCAAAGGACTAGCGGGAGAGGGGCGCACAGATACGCAGTATTTT
>16|TRBD2|TRBJ2-7|TRBV4-2|-
CASSQEGSGSPYEQYF
TGTGCCAGCAGCCAAGAGGGTAGCGGGAGTCCCTACGAGCAGTACTTC
>12|-|TRBJ1-2|TRBV29-1|-
CSVELQGDGYTF
TGCAGCGTTGAACTACAGGGTGATGGCTACACCTTC
>17|TRBD2|TRBJ2-2|TRBV7-9|-
CASSSPSGGMGTGELFF
TGTGCCAGCAGCTCCCCTAGCGGAGGCATGGGCACGGGGGAGCTGTTTTTT
>13|-|TRBJ2-2|TRBV6-6|-
CASSYRGSGELFF
TGTGCCAGCAGTTACAGGGGGAGCGGGGAGCTGTTTTTT
>13|-|TRBJ1-1|TRBV6-1|-
CASRTEGSTEAFF
TGTGCCAGCAGAACCGAGGGGAGCACTGAAGCTTTCTTT
>14|-|TRBJ1-2|TRBV27|-
CASSLSRANYGYTF
TGTGCCAGCAGTTTATCACGGGCTAACTATGGCTACACCTTC
>21|TRBD1|TRBJ2-2|TRBV11-2|-
CASSLRDRGPRERVATGELFF
TGTGCCAGCAGCCTGAGAGACAGGGGTCCGAGGGAGAGGGTTGCTACCGGGGAGCTGTTTTTT
>15|-|TRBJ2-3|TRBV12-3/TRBV12-4|-
CASSFGVGGTDTQYF
TGTGCCAGCAGTTTTGGCGTCGGAGGCACAGATACGCAGTATTTT
>16|TRBD1|TRBJ2-7|TRBV3-1|-
CASSQATGTGSYEQYF
TGTGCCAGCAGCCAGGCGACCGGGACAGGATCCTACGAGCAGTACTTC
>15|-|TRBJ2-6|TRBV7-8|few
CASSLGVSGANVLTF
TGTGCCAGCAGCTTAGGTGTGTCCGGGGCCAACGTCCTGACTTTC
>15|-|TRBJ2-1|TRBV19|-
CASSIGMEAWNEQFF
TGTGCCAGTAGTATAGGGATGGAGGCGTGGAATGAGCAGTTCTTC
>17|TRBD2|TRBJ2-5|TRBV2|-
CASSGRLVLAEKETQYF
TGTGCCAGCAGTGGTAGGCTGGTTCTAGCGGAGAAGGAGACCCAGTACTTC
>12|-|TRBJ2-5|TRBV10-3|-
CAIMGAQETQYF
TGTGCCATCATGGGCGCACAAGAGACCCAGTACTTC
>14|-|TRBJ1-4|TRBV28|-
CASGGTVRNEKLFF
TGTGCCAGCGGGGGGACGGTCCGTAATGAAAAACTGTTTTTT
>17|-|TRBJ2-2|TRBV2|-
CASRIRSGEGNTGELFF
TGTGCCAGCAGGATTCGATCAGGGGAAGGGAACACCGGGGAGCTGTTTTTT
>15|TRBD2|TRBJ2-1|TRBV4-2|-
CASSQDNGGAYEQFF
TGTGCCAGCAGCCAAGATAACGGGGGGGCCTATGAGCAGTTCTTC
>14|-|TRBJ2-7|TRBV5-4|-
CASSLVDRHYEQYF
TGTGCCAGCAGCTTGGTGGACCGACACTACGAGCAGTACTTC
>15|-|TRBJ2-7|TRBV7-2|once
CASSLGAAFTYEQYF
TGTGCCAGCAGCTTAGGGGCCGCCTTCACCTACGAGCAGTACTTC
>15|-|TRBJ2-5|TRBV10-2|-
CASSEGGSGQETQYF
TGCGCCAGCAGTGAGGGGGGTAGTGGGCAAGAGACCCAGTACTTC
>16|TRBD2|TRBJ2-7|TRBV20-1|-
CSARDSASGNLMEQYF
TGCAGTGCTAGAGATTCGGCTAGCGGAAACCTTATGGAGCAGTACTTC
>16|TRBD2|TRBJ2-7|TRBV4-3|-
CASSQGGLAGEDEQYF
TGCGCCAGCAGCCAAGGGGGACTAGCGGGAGAAGACGAGCAGTACTTC
>11|-|TRBJ1-2|TRBV5-4|-
CASRDSSGYTF
TGTGCCAGCAGAGACAGTAGCGGCTACACCTTC
>13|-|TRBJ1-1|TRBV30|-
CAWSVGGNTEAFF
TGTGCCTGGAGTGTCGGCGGGAACACTGAAGCTTTCTTT
>12|-|TRBJ2-3|TRBV7-9|-
CASSPDSYTQYF
TGTGCCAGCAGCCCCGACAGTTATACGCAGTATTTT
>15|TRBD2|TRBJ2-1|TRBV5-4|-
CASSLGTSIDNEQFF
TGTGCCAGCAGCTTAGGGACTAGTATAGACAATGAGCAGTTCTTC
>15|TRBD1|TRBJ1-5|TRBV12-5|-
CASGRPGQEIQPQHF
TGTGCTAGTGGCAGGCCGGGACAGGAAATTCAGCCCCAGCATTTT
>15|TRBD1|TRBJ2-2|TRBV20-1|-
CSAFRTGGGTGELFF
TGCAGTGCTTTTCGGACAGGGGGAGGTACCGGGGAGCTGTTTTTT
>11|-|TRBJ2-7|TRBV20-1|-
CSASTGYEQYF
TGCAGTGCTTCGACAGGCTACGAGCAGTACTTC
>13|TRBD1|TRBJ1-2|TRBV19|-
CASSGTGKNGYTF
TGTGCCAGTAGTGGGACAGGGAAGAATGGCTACACCTTC
>14|TRBD1|TRBJ1-2|TRBV6-5|-
CASSWTGGYYGYTF
TGTGCCAGCAGCTGGACAGGGGGCTACTATGGCTACACCTTC
>14|TRBD1|TRBJ2-2|TRBV27|-
CASSWDRGTGELFF
TGTGCCAGCAGTTGGGACAGGGGCACCGGGGAGCTGTTTTTT
>14|-|TRBJ1-1|TRBV6-2/TRBV6-3|-
CASSYSRGGTEAFF
TGTGCCAGCAGTTATTCGCGGGGGGGCACTGAAGCTTTCTTT
>12|-|TRBJ2-2|TRBV9|-
CASSVAAGELFF
TGTGCCAGCAGCGTAGCTGCCGGGGAGCTGTTTTTT
>14|-|TRBJ1-1|TRBV6-5|few
CASSPGGLNTEAFF
TGTGCCAGCAGTCCGGGGGGGCTGAACACTGAAGCTTTCTTT
>13|-|TRBJ1-1|TRBV30|-
CAWSVYVGTEAFF
TGTGCCTGGAGTGTGTATGTGGGCACTGAAGCTTTCTTT